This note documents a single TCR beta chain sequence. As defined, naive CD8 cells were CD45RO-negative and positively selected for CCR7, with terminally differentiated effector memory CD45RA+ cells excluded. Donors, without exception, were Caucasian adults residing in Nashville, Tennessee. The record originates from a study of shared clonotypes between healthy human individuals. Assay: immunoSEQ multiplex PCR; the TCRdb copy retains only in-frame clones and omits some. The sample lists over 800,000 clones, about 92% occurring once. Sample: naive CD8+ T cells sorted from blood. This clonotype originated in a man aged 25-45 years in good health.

DNA of the CDR3: TGCGCCAGCAGCCAAGACCCGGGACAGGTATCCTACGAGCAGTACTTC. This translates into CASSQDPGQVSYEQYF. The gene calls are TRBV4-1 and TRBJ2-7; 8 bases are shared with TRBD1. The germline V gene has CDR1 MGHRA and CDR2 YSYEKL. Losses at the gene ends were 0 bases for V and 1 base for J; bases not matched to a gene: 5. This CDR3 contains 16 residues.